Each of the 13 T cell receptor beta chains below was sequenced from the same sample in a study of cytomegalovirus exposure and HLA in healthy donors. The study ran its PCR with 60 Vbeta and 13 Jbeta primers. The repertoire was sequenced with immunoSEQ multiplex PCR; TCRdb's copy has only in-frame clones and lacks some. This repertoire shows over 150,000 clones, 70% to 75% found once; its top ten account for more than 4%. Sequencing used PBMCs. These receptors originate from a man aged 25 to 45 in good health and CMV-seropositive.

J is TRBJ2-7 and V is TRBV27, with a possible D match to TRBD2 (5 bases). The CDR3 spans 14 residues. Germline CDR1 MNHEY, CDR2 SMNVEV (reference sequence). The V and J ends lost 4 bases and 4 bases respectively, with 14 bases between them. CDR3 sequence (DNA): TGTGCCAGCAGTTCCCGCGGGTCCTTTTACGAGCAGTACTTC. Protein sequence: CASSSRGSFYEQYF.

The rearrangement uses TRBV20-1 and TRBJ2-7; no definite D call. V was trimmed by 2 bases and J by 5 bases, leaving 7 bases between them. This CDR3 is built from 11 residues. Germline values: CDR1 DFQATT, CDR2 SNEGSKA (reference sequence). CDR3 amino acids: CSARPGNEQYF. DNA of the CDR3: TGCAGTGCTAGACCGGGTAACGAGCAGTACTTC.

This rearrangement joins TRBV7-9 to TRBJ2-1; no clear D gene. CDR1 and CDR2 (germline): SEHNR, FQNEAQ (reference sequence). V lost 1 base and J 1 base, leaving 5 bases between the germline ends. The CDR3 has 14 amino acids. The CDR3 reads CASSLGLSYNEQFF. CDR3 bases: TGTGCCAGCAGCTTAGGGCTTTCCTACAATGAGCAGTTCTTC.

This chain uses TRBV5-5 with TRBJ2-7, with 11 positions matching TRBD2. The length of the CDR3 is 15 residues. Per germline, CDR1 SGHKS and CDR2 YYEKEE (reference sequence). With V trimmed by 6 bases and J by 2 bases, 7 bases remained unmatched. The CDR3 loop reads CASNERLAGTYEQYF. CDR3 coding DNA: TGTGCCAGCAACGAGAGACTAGCGGGAACCTACGAGCAGTACTTC.

V usage is TRBV6-6 and J usage is TRBJ2-1, with D maybe TRBD2 (6 bases). V shed 4 bases and J shed 4 bases, with 11 bases lying between them. CDR1 MNHNY and CDR2 SVGAGI come from the germline V gene (reference sequence). The CDR3 is 14 amino acids. This chain's CDR3 is CASSSGLTYNEQFF. For the CDR3, the DNA is TGTGCCAGCAGTTCGGGACTCACATACAATGAGCAGTTCTTC.

The chain has TRBV27 and TRBJ2-7; 7 bases are a match to TRBD2. This CDR3 has 14 residues. The germline gives CDR1 MNHEY, CDR2 SMNVEV (reference sequence). Trimming removed 7 bases from V and 1 base from J; junction bases left unmatched: 7. In DNA form, the CDR3 reads TGTGCCAGCAAACCGGGACTATCGTCCTACGAGCAGTACTTC. Translation gives CASKPGLSSYEQYF.

This clone was counted a few times. The chain couples TRBV5-1 to TRBJ2-3, with a possible D match to TRBD2 (6 bases). V was shortened by 6 bases and J by 0 bases, with 23 bases between the two germline ends. The CDR3 spans 18 residues. In germline, CDR1 is SGHRS, CDR2 YFSETQ. The CDR3 spells CASTHLLVGGASTDTQYF. The CDR3 bases are TGCGCCAGCACCCATCTTTTGGTCGGCGGGGCTAGCACAGATACGCAGTATTTT.

About this clone itself: This same CDR3 is encoded by further DNA sequences in the sample. The rearrangement joins TRBV7-3 to TRBJ2-2; 8 nucleotides agree with TRBD2. The CDR3 runs to 12 residues. Germline V gives CDR1 SGHTA, CDR2 FQGTGA. Trimming cost V 8 bases and J 5 bases; bases outside gene matches: 1. CDR3 amino acids: CASSGGTGELFF. The CDR3 DNA reads TGTGCCAGCTCGGGGGGGACCGGGGAGCTGTTTTTT.

The chain links TRBV25-1 to TRBJ2-3, with a tentative D call TRBD1 (5 bases). The CDR3 has 15 amino acids. Germline CDR1 is MGHDK and CDR2 is SYGVNS. The V gene lost 2 bases and the J gene lost 5 bases, with 14 bases spanning the gap. DNA for the CDR3: TGTGCCAGCAGTGAACAGGGAAGTGGTGTAGATACGCAGTATTTT. It encodes CASSEQGSGVDTQYF.

The rearrangement uses TRBV4-1 and TRBJ2-3; 7 positions match TRBD2. Germline loops: CDR1 MGHRA, CDR2 YSYEKL. The CDR3 sequence is 15 residues long. The V segment lost 0 bases and the J segment 4 bases; nucleotides outside the gene matches: 4. The CDR3, as DNA: TGCGCCAGCAGCCAAGAGGCTAGCGGTTCAGATACGCAGTATTTT. It translates to CASSQEASGSDTQYF.

The gene calls are TRBV18 and TRBJ1-2, with 9 bases matching TRBD1. This CDR3 spans 16 amino acids. Looked up from germline, CDR1 is KGHSH and CDR2 is LQKENI. The trim removed 3 bases at V and 0 bases at J, leaving 5 bases unmatched. The CDR3 is CASSPWTGVANYGYTF. The CDR3 DNA reads as TGTGCCAGCTCACCCTGGACAGGGGTGGCTAACTATGGCTACACCTTC.

The chain recombines TRBV6-5 with TRBJ2-3, with D unresolved. The CDR3 has 13 residues. The germline V gene has CDR1 MNHEY and CDR2 SVGAGI. The germline V and J ends were trimmed by 7 bases and 6 bases, with 14 bases remaining between them. This CDR3 reads CASKGAPWDTQYF. CDR3 coding DNA: TGTGCCAGCAAAGGAGCACCATGGGATACGCAGTATTTT.

This clone was observed a few times. The V and J genes are TRBV30 and TRBJ2-6, with D hard to call. The CDR3 is made up of 15 amino acids. Germline CDR1 is GTSNPN and CDR2 is SVGIG (reference sequence). The germline V and J ends were trimmed by 5 bases and 1 base, with 12 bases remaining between them. The CDR3 loop reads CAWAPPQSGANVLTF. The CDR3 bases are TGTGCCTGGGCCCCCCCCCAGTCTGGGGCCAACGTCCTGACTTTC. Supplemented by reference TRBV30 and TRBJ2-6, the full variable domain reads SQTIHQWPATLVQPVGSPLSLECTVEGTSNPNLYWYRQAAGRGLQLLFYSVGIGQISSEVPQNLSASRPQDRQFILSSKKLLLSDSGFYLCAWAPPQSGANVLTFGAGSRLTVL.